This TCR beta chain was obtained from a study of regulatory T cells in long-lasting Graves disease. Overall study results and limits: Gene preferences differed: TRBV28, TRBJ1-2, TRBJ2-5 in persistent cases.

The time point was: newly diagnosed GD, antithyroid drugs for less than 3 months. From PBMCs, RNA was extracted and then used to make the TCR library. Diagnoses of Graves' disease were made by American Thyroid Association guidelines. The V segment lost 10 bases and the J segment 0 bases; nucleotides outside the gene matches: 12. In germline, CDR1 is SGHTA, CDR2 FQGNSA. The CDR3 has 16 amino acids. This clonotype came up many times. The antigen is undetermined. In building TCR beta libraries, iRepertoire HTBI primers were used together with Arm-PCR of CDR3 regions. A single record per CDR3 protein comes from TCRdb applying MiXCR to the multiplex PCR reads. The sample shows roughly 440,000 distinct CDR3 sequences, 16% of them seen only once. These data were also filed under a second study, of T cells in Graves' hyperthyroidism and ophthalmopathy.

The source material was peripheral blood mononuclear cells (PBMCs), sampled at new diagnosis, from a patient treated with antithyroid drugs. The origin of this receptor is a woman between 18 and 29 years old with Graves disease. The chain recombines TRBV7-2 with TRBJ2-7, with TRBD2 matching over 10 bases. The CDR3 nucleotides are TGTGCCACCGATCGAGTAGCGGGAGGCAACTCCTACGAGCAGTACTTC. Its translation: CATDRVAGGNSYEQYF.